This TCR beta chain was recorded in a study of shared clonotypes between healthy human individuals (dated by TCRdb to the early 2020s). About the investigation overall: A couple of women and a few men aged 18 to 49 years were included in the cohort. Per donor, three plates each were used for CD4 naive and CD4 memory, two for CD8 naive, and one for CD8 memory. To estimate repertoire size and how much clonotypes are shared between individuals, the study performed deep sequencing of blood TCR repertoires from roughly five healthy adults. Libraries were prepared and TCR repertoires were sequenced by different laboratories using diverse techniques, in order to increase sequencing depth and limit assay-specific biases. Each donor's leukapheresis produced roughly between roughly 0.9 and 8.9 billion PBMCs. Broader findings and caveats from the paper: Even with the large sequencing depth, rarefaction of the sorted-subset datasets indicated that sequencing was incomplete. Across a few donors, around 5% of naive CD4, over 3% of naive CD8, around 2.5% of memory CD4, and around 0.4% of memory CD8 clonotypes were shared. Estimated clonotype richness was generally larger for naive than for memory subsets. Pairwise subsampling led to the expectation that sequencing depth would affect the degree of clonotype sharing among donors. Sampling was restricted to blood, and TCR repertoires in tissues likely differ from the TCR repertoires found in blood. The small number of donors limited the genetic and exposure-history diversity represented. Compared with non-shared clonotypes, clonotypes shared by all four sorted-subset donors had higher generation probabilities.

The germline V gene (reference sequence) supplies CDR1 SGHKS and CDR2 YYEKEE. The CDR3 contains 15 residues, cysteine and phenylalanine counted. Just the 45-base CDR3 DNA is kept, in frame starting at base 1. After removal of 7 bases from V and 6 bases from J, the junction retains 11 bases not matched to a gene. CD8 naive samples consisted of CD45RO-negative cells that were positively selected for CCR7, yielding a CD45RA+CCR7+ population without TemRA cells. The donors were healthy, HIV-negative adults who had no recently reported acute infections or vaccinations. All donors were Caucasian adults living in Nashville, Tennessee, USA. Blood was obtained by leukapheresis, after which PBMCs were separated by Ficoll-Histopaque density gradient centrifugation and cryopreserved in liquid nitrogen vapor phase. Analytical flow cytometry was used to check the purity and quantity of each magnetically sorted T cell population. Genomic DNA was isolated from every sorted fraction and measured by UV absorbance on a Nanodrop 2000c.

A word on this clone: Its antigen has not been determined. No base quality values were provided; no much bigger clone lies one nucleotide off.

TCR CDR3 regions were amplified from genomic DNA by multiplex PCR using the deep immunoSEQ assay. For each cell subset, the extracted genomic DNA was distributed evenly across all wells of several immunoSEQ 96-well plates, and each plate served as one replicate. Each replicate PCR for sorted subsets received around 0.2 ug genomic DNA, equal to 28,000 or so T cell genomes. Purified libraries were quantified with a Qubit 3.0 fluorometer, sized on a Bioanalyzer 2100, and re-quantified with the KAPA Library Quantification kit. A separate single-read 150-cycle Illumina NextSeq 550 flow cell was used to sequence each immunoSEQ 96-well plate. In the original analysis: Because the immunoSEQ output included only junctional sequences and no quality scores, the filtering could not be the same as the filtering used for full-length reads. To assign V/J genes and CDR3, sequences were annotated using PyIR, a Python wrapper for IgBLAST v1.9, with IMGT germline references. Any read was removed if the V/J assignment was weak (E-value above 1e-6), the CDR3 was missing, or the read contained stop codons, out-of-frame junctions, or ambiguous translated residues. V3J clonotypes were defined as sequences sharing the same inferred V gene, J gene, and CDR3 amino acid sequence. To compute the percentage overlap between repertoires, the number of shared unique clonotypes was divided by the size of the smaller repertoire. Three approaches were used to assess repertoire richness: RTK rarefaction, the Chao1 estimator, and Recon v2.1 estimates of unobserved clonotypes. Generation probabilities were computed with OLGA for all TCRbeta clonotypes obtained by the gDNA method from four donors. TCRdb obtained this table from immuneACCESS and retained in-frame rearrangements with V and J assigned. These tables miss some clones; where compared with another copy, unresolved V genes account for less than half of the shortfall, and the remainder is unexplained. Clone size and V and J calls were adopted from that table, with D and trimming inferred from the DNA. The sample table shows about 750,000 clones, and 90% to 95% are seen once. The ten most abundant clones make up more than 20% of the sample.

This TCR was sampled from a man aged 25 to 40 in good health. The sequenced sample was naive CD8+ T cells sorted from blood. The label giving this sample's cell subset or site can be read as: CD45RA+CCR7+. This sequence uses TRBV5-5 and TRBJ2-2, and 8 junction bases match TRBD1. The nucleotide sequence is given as TGTGCCAGCTGCCTCGGACAGGGTGTAGCCGGGGAGCTGTTTTTT. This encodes CASCLGQGVAGELFF.